These T cell receptor beta chains were read from a single sample in a study of cytomegalovirus exposure and HLA in healthy donors. Assay used: immunoSEQ multiplex PCR; TCRdb lists only in-frame clones, some missing. The table records about 190,000 clones, 60% to 80% of them present only once. The sequencing sample was made of PBMCs. The receptors shown here come from a woman in her 30s in good health and CMV-seropositive. Both conserved end residues are part of each CDR3. The order of the fields is D gene, J gene, clone size, V gene, CDR3 DNA, CDR3 protein. A D gene is named only where the DNA matches it firmly. The size field is filled for only some rows; it gives once, few, many or a size class.

-	TRBJ1-5	once	TRBV19	TGTGCCAGTAGTATAGATTATACTCCCGCCGCCCAGCATTTT	CASSIDYTPAAQHF
TRBD1	TRBJ1-2	-	TRBV10-3	TGTGCCATCAGTCCCGGGACAGGGTACGGCTACACCTTC	CAISPGTGYGYTF
-	TRBJ2-3	few	TRBV5-1	TGCGCCAGCAGCTTGGGAGGTACTACTAGCACAGATACGCAGTATTTT	CASSLGGTTSTDTQYF
TRBD1	TRBJ2-7	-	TRBV5-1	TGCGCCAGCAGCTTGGGGGGGACAGGTAGCTCCTACGAGCAGTACTTC	CASSLGGTGSSYEQYF
-	TRBJ1-1	once	TRBV7-2	TGTGCCAGCAGCTTAGTGGTGGGCTCTAACACTGAAGCTTTCTTT	CASSLVVGSNTEAFF
-	TRBJ1-1	once	TRBV28	TGTGCCAGCAGCCCTCCGGGTACGATCACTGAAGCTTTCTTT	CASSPPGTITEAFF
-	TRBJ2-5	few	TRBV7-2	TGTGCCAGCAGCTCGAGGGGGAGAATGTCCCAGTACTTC	CASSSRGRMSQYF
TRBD1	TRBJ1-5	few	TRBV30	TGTGCCTGGAGTCCGGGACAGCCCAATCAGCCCCAGCATTTT	CAWSPGQPNQPQHF
TRBD1	TRBJ2-7	-	TRBV6-6	TGTGCCAGCAGTTACCATAGGACAGGGTGGTCCTACGAGCAGTACTTC	CASSYHRTGWSYEQYF
TRBD2	TRBJ2-1	-	TRBV7-2	TGTGCCAGCAGCCGCGGGGGGCGCCCCTACAATGAGCAGTTCTTC	CASSRGGRPYNEQFF
-	TRBJ1-6	-	TRBV7-9	TGTGCCAGCAGCTTAGGGGCGGCGGGCGGTAATTCACCCCTCCACTTT	CASSLGAAGGNSPLHF
TRBD2	TRBJ2-2	few	TRBV9	TGTGCCAGCAGCCCCCCCAGTAGCGGGAGGGGGACCGGGGAGCTGTTTTTT	CASSPPSSGRGTGELFF
-	TRBJ2-5	-	TRBV7-9	TGTGCCAGCAGCCGAGGACAGCAAGAGACCCAGTACTTC	CASSRGQQETQYF
TRBD2	TRBJ2-1	few	TRBV7-2	TGTGCCAGCAGCTTATCTAGCGGCTATGAGCAGTTCTTC	CASSLSSGYEQFF
-	TRBJ1-1	-	TRBV29-1	TGCGTAATAAAGGGGTCCCACACTGAAGCTTTCTTT	CVIKGSHTEAFF
TRBD2	TRBJ2-4	once	TRBV28	TGTGCCAGCAGCCGGGGGGATGGGGGAAACATTCAGTACTTC	CASSRGDGGNIQYF
TRBD1	TRBJ2-3	-	TRBV5-1	TGCGCCAGCAGCTCACAGGGGTCGGATACGCAGTATTTT	CASSSQGSDTQYF